The clone carrying this TCR beta chain ranks as medium-sized (0.01 to 0.1%) in terms of frequency. What it recognizes is unknown. These data are taken from a study of T cell clusters in autoimmune cytopenias. Regarding the study as a whole: No experiment has yet validated the function of the T cell clusters defined in silico.

The CDR3 contains 13 residues. Germline V gene sequence: CDR1 LNHDA, CDR2 SQIVND (reference sequence). TRB was amplified from around 250 ng of peripheral blood genomic DNA per sample. TRB was amplified by touch-down multiplex PCR, primer pools A and B combined. TCRdb reprocessed the multiplex PCR reads and keeps a single row for each CDR3 protein, giving no DNA. Found here are around 6,800 distinct CDR3 sequences; the top ten clones hold about 17%. These data are also associated with another study on T cell repertoires in aging, cancer and after chemotherapy. This second study notes: Approximately 9 million TCR reads made up the full dataset.

This chain connects TRBV19 to TRBJ1-1; TCRdb's assignment of TRBD1 cannot be checked, as there is no DNA. The sample consisted of peripheral blood. This clonotype originated in a human donor in good health. The CDR3 reads CATSGTGDGVAFF. Together with reference TRBV19 and TRBJ1-1, the CDR3 gives the full variable domain: DGGITQSPKYLFRKEGQNVTLSCEQNLNHDAMYWYRQDPGQGLRLIYYSQIVNDFQKGDIAEGYSVSREKKESFPLTVTSAQKNPTAFYLCATSGTGDGVAFFGQGTRLTVV.